One TCR beta chain is described in this entry. Its antigen is undetermined. This sample was taken from a study of radiotherapy plus CTLA-4 blockade in lung cancer. Background on the study: Among patients, about 17% showed objective responses, and roughly 31% had disease control. Study results and caveats: Blood TCR clones of tumor origin expanded after radiotherapy plus ipilimumab. Early shifts in blood T cell clones, with interferon-beta, reportedly predicted response best.

Participants had chemo-refractory metastatic non-small-cell lung cancer and were treated with focal radiation plus ipilimumab CTLA-4 blockade. Only in-frame clones appear in the TCRdb table, and some are missing; sequencing was by immunoSEQ multiplex PCR. The data show about 1,600 clones, about nine tenths seen once. This CDR3 is built from 15 residues. V was shortened by 3 bases and J by 9 bases, with 18 bases between the two germline ends. CDR1 and CDR2 from the germline V gene are KGHSH and LQKENI. The V call is TRBV18, the J call TRBJ2-4; TRBD1 is a possible D gene (5 bases). The sequence came from a human donor with non-small cell lung cancer who had a complete response to radiotherapy plus ipilimumab. Sample: tumor tissue, taken from a patient treated with radiotherapy plus ipilimumab. DNA for the CDR3: TGTGCCAGCTCACCCCTGGGGCCCCGCGAGGTCATTCAGTACTTC. Encoded protein: CASSPLGPREVIQYF.